A selection of T cell receptor beta chains follows, all from one sample in a study of identical twins. MiXCR was run by TCRdb on the 5' RACE reads, yielding one entry per CDR3 protein. The data show approximately 250,000 distinct CDR3 sequences, 6.5% seen once. This sample was also put to use in a study of T cells expressing NK-cell markers.

Sequenced input: CD8+ T cells sorted from blood. The receptor source for this set is a woman aged 18 to 35 in good health. Each CDR3 is given with its conserved first and last residue. The D gene is left open where the match is weak. The listing skips clone size in some rows; elsewhere it reads once, few, many or a size class.

V,J,D,size,CDR3,DNA
TRBV5-1,TRBJ2-3,TRBD2,many,CASSSLAGRADTQYF,TGCGCCAGCAGCTCCCTAGCGGGCAGGGCAGATACGCAGTATTTT
TRBV29-1,TRBJ1-2,NA,many,CSVELGLGDYGYTF,TGCAGCGTCGAGCTAGGGTTGGGGGACTATGGCTACACCTTC
TRBV5-1,TRBJ2-5,NA,few,CASSLDDRRETQYF,TGCGCCAGCAGCTTGGATGACCGTCGGGAGACCCAGTACTTC
TRBV5-1,TRBJ2-5,NA,few,CASSLGAAGRRETQYF,TGCGCCAGCAGCTTGGGGGCCGCGGGGAGAAGAGAGACCCAGTACTTC
TRBV7-2,TRBJ2-1,NA,few,CASSLAGFAHNEQFF,TGTGCCAGCAGCTTAGCAGGGTTCGCCCACAATGAGCAGTTCTTC
TRBV20-1,TRBJ2-2,NA,NA,CSAGSTGELFF,TGCAGTGCTGGATCCACCGGGGAGCTGTTTTTT
TRBV12-3/TRBV12-4,TRBJ1-5,TRBD1,few,CASSSTGEFSNQPQHF,TGTGCCAGCAGTTCCACAGGGGAATTTAGCAATCAGCCCCAGCATTTT
TRBV20-1,TRBJ2-1,TRBD2,NA,CSASAAAGVINEQFF,TGCAGTGCTAGTGCCGCGGCGGGAGTAATAAATGAGCAGTTCTTC
TRBV27,TRBJ1-1,TRBD1,few,CASRRGTYTEAFF,TGTGCCAGCCGCAGGGGGACCTACACTGAAGCTTTCTTT
TRBV6-5,TRBJ2-1,NA,few,CASSYSGASYNEQFF,TGTGCCAGCAGTTACTCGGGGGCTTCCTACAATGAGCAGTTCTTC
TRBV2,TRBJ2-1,NA,many,CASSDLRGPTEFF,TGTGCCAGCAGTGACTTGCGGGGGCCCACGGAGTTCTTC
TRBV7-9,TRBJ2-5,NA,many,CASSLARGQETQYF,TGTGCCAGCAGCTTAGCTAGGGGGCAAGAGACCCAGTACTTC
TRBV12-3/TRBV12-4,TRBJ1-1,NA,NA,CASSLPSWGLGAFF,TGTGCCAGCAGTTTACCCAGTTGGGGGCTAGGAGCTTTCTTT
TRBV13,TRBJ1-2,NA,few,CASSFRQQGSYGYTF,TGTGCCAGCAGCTTTCGACAGCAAGGCTCCTATGGCTACACCTTC
TRBV12-3/TRBV12-4,TRBJ2-7,NA,few,CASSWLQPYEQYF,TGTGCCAGCAGTTGGCTACAACCCTACGAGCAGTACTTC
TRBV2,TRBJ2-3,TRBD2,many,CASRGIAGSVGADTQYF,TGTGCCAGCAGGGGAATAGCGGGGTCAGTGGGTGCAGATACGCAGTATTTT
TRBV9,TRBJ2-6,NA,many,CASSVAWGSGANVLTF,TGTGCCAGCAGCGTAGCGTGGGGCTCTGGGGCCAACGTCCTGACTTTC
TRBV18,TRBJ1-1,NA,few,CASSPPFGQATKLF,TGTGCCAGCTCACCACCCTTCGGGCAGGCTACGAAGCTTTTT
TRBV7-2,TRBJ2-3,TRBD1,few,CASTVTGGTDTQYF,TGTGCCAGCACCGTAACAGGGGGCACAGATACGCAGTATTTT
TRBV10-3,TRBJ2-1,TRBD2,many,CAISDLSGRVHEQFF,TGTGCCATCAGTGATCTTAGCGGGAGGGTCCATGAGCAGTTCTTC
TRBV7-2,TRBJ2-1,NA,few,CASSRVHSYNEQFF,TGTGCCAGCAGCAGGGTACACTCCTACAATGAGCAGTTCTTC